Below, 25 T cell receptor beta chains from the same sample are listed, as sequenced in a study of T cell repertoires in cytomegalovirus infection. No antigens are known for them. TCRdb re-called the reads with MiXCR, one entry per CDR3 protein. Here the sample spans around 900,000 distinct CDR3 sequences, around 32% being singletons. Sequenced material: cultured CD8+ T cells from PBMCs, taken from culture after CMV antigen stimulation. All receptors come from a human donor in good health (CMV status not recorded). Some clones in this sample may be carry-over from other donors' samples.

V gene TRBV28 combines with J gene TRBJ2-1; TRBD2 matches 10 bases. The length of the CDR3 is 17 residues. The germline gives CDR1 MDHEN, CDR2 SYDVKM. The trim removed 1 base at V and 2 bases at J, leaving 5 bases unmatched. CDR3 sequence: CASSLSVLAGPYNEQFF. The CDR3 DNA follows: TGTGCCAGCAGTTTATCGGTACTAGCGGGGCCCTACAATGAGCAGTTCTTC.

The chain joins TRBV2 to TRBJ2-3, with 12 bases matching TRBD2. CDR3 length: 17 amino acids. Trimming removed 11 bases from V and 0 bases from J; junction bases left unmatched: 12. Germline CDR1 is SNHLY and CDR2 is FYNNEI. CDR3 region: CASPKRTSGTSTDTQYF. CDR3 bases: TGTGCCTCCCCAAAGAGGACTAGCGGGACGAGCACAGATACGCAGTATTTT.

The V gene is TRBV12-3 or TRBV12-4, the J gene TRBJ1-1; 10 nucleotides line up with TRBD1. V trimming: 8 bases; J trimming: 6 bases; junction bases outside the gene matches: 12. The CDR3 has 15 residues. CDR3 bases: TGTGCCAGCGATATCTCGGGACAGGGGTACGCTGAAGCTTTCTTT. It codes for CASDISGQGYAEAFF.

Of note for this clonotype: A junction end diverges from the germline sequence, so it may reflect a read error. The chain employs TRBV7-7 and TRBJ2-2, with unresolved D. This CDR3 is 13 amino acids long. Germline CDR1 reads SSHAT; CDR2 reads FNYEAQ (reference sequence). The CDR3 spells CASSFLKDGELFF. In DNA, the CDR3 is TGTGCTAGCAGCTTCCTAAAGGACGGGGAGCTGTTTTTT.

The rearrangement joins TRBV29-1 to TRBJ2-1; possibly TRBD1 or TRBD2 for D (6 bases each). Germline V CDR1 and CDR2: SQVTM, ANQGSEA. V was trimmed by 3 bases and J by 7 bases, leaving 22 bases between them. The CDR3 extends over 16 amino acids. CDR3 nucleotide sequence: TGCAGCGTTGACGGGCTCCCCTGGGGGGCTACAAATGAGCAGTTCTTC. Its translation is CSVDGLPWGATNEQFF.

This clonotype was counted only a few times. The chain joins TRBV7-9 to TRBJ2-5; perhaps D is TRBD1 or TRBD2 (5 bases each). The CDR3 has 14 amino acids. Trimming shortened V by 6 bases and J by 3 bases, and 14 bases separated the two germline ends. The germline gives CDR1 SEHNR, CDR2 FQNEAQ (reference sequence). This CDR3 reads CASRPPGREETQYF. CDR3 DNA: TGTGCCAGCAGGCCCCCAGGGAGAGAAGAGACCCAGTACTTC.

This chain joins TRBV4-1 and TRBJ1-1; 7 bases fit TRBD1. The CDR3 is made up of 16 amino acids. Germline V gene sequence: CDR1 MGHRA, CDR2 YSYEKL. The trim removed 0 bases at V and 4 bases at J, leaving 8 bases unmatched. CDR3 amino acids: CASSQDPPGGGTEAFF. The DNA for the CDR3 is TGCGCCAGCAGCCAAGATCCCCCAGGGGGAGGCACTGAAGCTTTCTTT.

For this clonotype: A much larger clone differs by one base, so this may be a read error. The chain carries TRBV2 and TRBJ2-3; D perhaps matches TRBD1 (6 bases). The CDR3 length is 13 residues. The V end lost 6 bases, the J end lost 2 bases, and 9 bases lay between the germline ends. Germline loops: CDR1 SNHLY, CDR2 FYNNEI. CDR3 protein: CASSGTNTDTQYF. The CDR3 DNA is TGTGCCAGCAGCGGGACAAACACAGATACGCAGTATTTT.

The chain links TRBV6-1 to TRBJ2-2, with D unclear. CDR3 length: 15 amino acids. The germline gives CDR1 MNHNS, CDR2 SASEGT. V was pared by 3 bases and J by 5 bases, with 13 bases between. In DNA, the CDR3 is TGTGCCAGCAGTGACATTCCCGACGCGACCGGGGAGCTGTTTTTT. It encodes CASSDIPDATGELFF.

This clonotype was observed a handful of times. The J gene is TRBJ2-1, the V gene TRBV4-1; unclear D gene. The ends were cut back, 7 bases at V and 5 bases at J, with 6 bases in the middle. The CDR3 is 11 amino acids. CDR1 MGHRA and CDR2 YSYEKL come from the germline V gene. Here the CDR3 reads CASNGDNEQFF. The DNA for the CDR3 is TGCGCCAGCAACGGAGACAATGAGCAGTTCTTC.

The genes are TRBV6-5 and TRBJ1-2; 7 bases align to TRBD1. The CDR3 extends over 15 amino acids. Germline assignment: CDR1 MNHEY and CDR2 SVGAGI. V trimming: 0 bases; J trimming: 7 bases; junction bases outside the gene matches: 8. This CDR3 is CASSYSGKGARGYTF. The CDR3 coding sequence is TGTGCCAGCAGTTACTCGGGGAAGGGGGCGCGTGGCTACACCTTC.

This clonotype showed up many times. The chain recombines TRBV7-6 with TRBJ1-1; D is unclear. V shed 5 bases and J shed 0 bases, with 7 bases lying between them. The germline V gene encodes CDR1 SGHVS and CDR2 FNYEAQ. CDR3 length: 13 residues. This chain's CDR3 is CASSPDVNTEAFF. Written as DNA, the CDR3 is TGTGCCAGCAGCCCAGACGTGAACACTGAAGCTTTCTTT.

The chain carries TRBV5-1 and TRBJ2-2; no definite D call. Trimming removed 0 bases at V and 6 bases at J, with 15 bases between. The CDR3 extends over 16 amino acids. The V gene's germline CDR1 is SGHRS and CDR2 YFSETQ. The CDR3 DNA reads as TGCGCCAGCAGCTTGGCCAATTTACCGGGTCCCGGGGAGCTGTTTTTT. The encoded protein is CASSLANLPGPGELFF.

This clonotype was detected ten times or more. The gene calls are TRBV7-2 and TRBJ1-5; D is uncertain. Trimming took off 5 bases at V and 4 bases at J, with 9 bases between the two ends. Looked up from germline, CDR1 is SGHTA and CDR2 is FQGNSA. The CDR3 runs to 13 residues. For the CDR3, the DNA is TGTGCCAGCAGCCCCGGTTGGAATCAGCCCCAGCATTTT. It is translated as CASSPGWNQPQHF. Variable domain in full (rest from reference TRBV7-2 and TRBJ1-5): GAGVSQSPSNKVTEKGKDVELRCDPISGHTALYWYRQSLGQGLEFLIYFQGNSAPDKSGLPSDRFSAERTGGSVSTLTIQRTQQEDSAVYLCASSPGWNQPQHFGDGTRLSIL.

This sequence joins TRBV6-1 and TRBJ1-5, with 9 bases fitting TRBD1. From germline, CDR1 is MNHNS and CDR2 SASEGT. This CDR3 contains 16 residues. The V and J ends lost 8 bases and 5 bases, in that order; junction bases with no gene match: 13. CDR3 coding DNA: TGTGCCAGCGGAAGACAGGGGGAGCTTTATGATCAGCCCCAGCATTTT. Translated, it gives CASGRQGELYDQPQHF.

The chain is built from TRBV25-1 and TRBJ2-4; D not resolved. Trimming pared 3 bases from V and 0 bases from J, leaving 9 bases between. From germline, CDR1 is MGHDK and CDR2 SYGVNS. This CDR3 region has 15 residues. CDR3 in amino acids: CASSERRLAKNIQYF. In DNA, the CDR3 is TGTGCCAGCAGTGAGCGGCGATTAGCCAAAAACATTCAGTACTTC.

The gene calls are TRBV6-5 and TRBJ2-7; the match to TRBD2 covers 7 bases. Per germline, CDR1 MNHEY and CDR2 SVGAGI. The CDR3 contains 15 residues. The J segment lost 9 bases and the V segment lost 3 bases, leaving 14 bases of the junction unmatched. CDR3 coding DNA: TGTGCCAGCAGTTATGGGGAGGGCCTCCTCCGGGTGCAGTACTTC. Its protein product is CASSYGEGLLRVQYF.

In regard to this clonotype: A read error is possible here, since a much larger clone lies one base away. The chain links TRBV6-2 or TRBV6-3 to TRBJ2-7, with 13 bases aligning to TRBD2. The CDR3 extends over 15 amino acids. Germline V gene sequence: CDR1 MNHEY, CDR2 SVGEGT. CDR3 protein: CTSSYNGLAGEEQYV. The CDR3 DNA reads as TGTACCAGCAGTTACAACGGACTAGCGGGGGAAGAGCAGTACGTC.

Ten or more counts support this clonotype. The chain combines TRBV12-3 or TRBV12-4 with TRBJ2-7; no definite D call. The V gene lost 6 bases and the J gene lost 0 bases, with 9 bases spanning the gap. The length of the CDR3 is 13 residues. CDR3 sequence reads: CASRLSVSYEQYF. CDR3 nucleotide sequence: TGTGCCAGCAGGCTTTCAGTCTCCTACGAGCAGTACTTC.

This clonotype has at least ten counts. The V call is TRBV6-4, the J call TRBJ1-1; D unclear. The V and J ends lost 4 bases and 1 base respectively, with 7 bases between them. The CDR3 totals 13 residues. Germline values: CDR1 MRHNA, CDR2 SNTAGT. The CDR3 loop reads CASSVDKNTEAFF. The CDR3 DNA reads TGTGCCAGCAGTGTAGACAAGAACACTGAAGCTTTCTTT.

CDR3 protein: CASSPGAYQPQHF. The CDR3 nucleotides are TGTGCCAGCAGTCCGGGGGCCTATCAGCCCCAGCATTTT. The rearrangement links TRBV6-2 or TRBV6-3 to TRBJ1-5, with D tentatively TRBD1 (6 bases). Germline V gene data show CDR1 as MNHEY and CDR2 as SVGEGT. V lost 5 bases, J lost 5 bases, and 10 bases lay in between. The CDR3 runs to 13 residues.

This clonotype has only a few counts. The J gene is TRBJ2-2, the V gene TRBV6-5, with 7 bases lining up with TRBD1. Losses at the gene ends were 5 bases for V and 4 bases for J; bases not matched to a gene: 7. There are 15 residues in the CDR3. Looked up from germline, CDR1 is MNHEY and CDR2 is SVGAGI. The CDR3 DNA sequence: TGTGCCAGCAGTCTCCGGACAGGTCCCACCGGGGAGCTGTTTTTT. Amino acids: CASSLRTGPTGELFF.

This clonotype has a handful of counts. The V gene is TRBV6-2 or TRBV6-3, the J gene TRBJ2-7; no clear D. Germline V gives CDR1 MNHEY, CDR2 SVGEGT. V was trimmed by 2 bases and J by 0 bases, leaving 5 bases between them. The CDR3 length is 13 residues. CDR3 sequence (DNA): TGTGCCAGCAGTTACCATCCCTCCTACGAGCAGTACGTC. Amino acids: CASSYHPSYEQYV.

The rearrangement links TRBV19 to TRBJ2-2, with 9 bases that match TRBD2. V shed 6 bases, J shed 8 bases, and the junction held 16 bases outside the gene matches. The germline V gene has CDR1 LNHDA and CDR2 SQIVND (reference sequence). The CDR3 runs to 17 residues. The CDR3 region has the DNA TGTGCCAGTAGAGTCCCACCGGGCGGGGGGGCTACAGGGGAGCTGTTTTTT. The encoded protein is CASRVPPGGGATGELFF.

The chain couples TRBV7-9 to TRBJ2-1, with 7 bases lining up with TRBD1. With 7 bases clipped from V and 2 bases from J, the junction kept 8 bases outside the gene matches. The germline gives CDR1 SEHNR, CDR2 FQNEAQ (reference sequence). The CDR3 has 15 amino acids. The CDR3 DNA sequence: TGTGCCAGCATCTCAGGGGGTCGTCCCTACAATGAGCAGTTCTTC. Protein product: CASISGGRPYNEQFF.